These 26 T cell receptor beta chains were sequenced from one sample in a study of cytomegalovirus exposure and HLA in healthy donors. A multiplex PCR was run with 60 Vbeta primers and 13 Jbeta primers. Profiled with immunoSEQ multiplex PCR; TCRdb holds only in-frame clones, not every one. The sample lists about 130,000 clones; 77% were seen once. The specimen sequenced was PBMCs. Receptors were obtained from a male donor in good health and CMV-seropositive.

V usage is TRBV29-1 and J usage is TRBJ1-1; D remains unclear. The ends were cut back, 0 bases at V and 7 bases at J, with 9 bases in the middle. Germline lookup yields CDR1 SQVTM and CDR2 ANQGSEA. The CDR3 is made up of 12 amino acids. Here the CDR3 DNA reads TGCAGCGTTGAAGATCTTGGCCTTGAAGCTTTCTTT. Protein: CSVEDLGLEAFF.

There are a few counts of this clone. The chain combines TRBV25-1 with TRBJ2-2, with 10 bases that match TRBD2. Germline V gives CDR1 MGHDK, CDR2 SYGVNS. This CDR3 contains 16 residues. The junction had 3 bases not matched to a gene; V was cut back by 0 bases and J by 5 bases. Here the CDR3 reads CASSEYSGRRTGELFF. CDR3 coding DNA: TGTGCCAGCAGTGAATATAGCGGGAGGAGGACCGGGGAGCTGTTTTTT.

This chain links TRBV7-2 with TRBJ2-1, with TRBD2 matching 7 bases. CDR1 is SGHTA, CDR2 FQGNSA, per germline. CDR3 length equals 16 residues. V was pared by 1 base and J by 6 bases, with 9 bases of the junction left unmatched. The CDR3 DNA reads as TGTGCCAGCAGCTTAGGGACATCTAGCGGCCGCAATGAGCAGTTCTTC. It translates to CASSLGTSSGRNEQFF.

This sequence joins TRBV2 and TRBJ2-1, with 7 bases that match TRBD1. The CDR3 runs to 13 residues. The V and J ends lost 6 bases and 5 bases, in that order; junction bases with no gene match: 4. CDR1 and CDR2 from the germline V gene are SNHLY and FYNNEI. CDR3 in amino acids: CASRRGQNNEQFF. As DNA, the CDR3 is TGTGCCAGCAGGAGGGGACAGAACAATGAGCAGTTCTTC. Supplemented by reference TRBV2 and TRBJ2-1, the full variable domain reads EPEVTQTPSHQVTQMGQEVILRCVPISNHLYFYWYRQILGQKVEFLVSFYNNEISEKSEIFDDQFSVERPDGSNFTLKIRSTKLEDSAMYFCASRRGQNNEQFFGPGTRLTVL.

Points on this clone: Other nucleotide sequences from this sample produce the same CDR3. V gene TRBV5-1 combines with J gene TRBJ2-5, with D possibly TRBD2 on 5 matching bases. Germline V gene lookup returns CDR1 SGHRS and CDR2 YFSETQ. Trimming removed 0 bases from V and 5 bases from J, with 8 bases in between. This CDR3 has 13 amino acids. CDR3 DNA: TGCGCCAGCAGCTTGGAGGGCGGGGAGACCCAGTACTTC. Protein sequence: CASSLEGGETQYF. Combining the CDR3 with reference TRBV5-1 and TRBJ2-5 gives the whole variable domain KAGVTQTPRYLIKTRGQQVTLSCSPISGHRSVSWYQQTPGQGLQFLFEYFSETQRNKGNFPGRFSGRQFSNSRSEMNVSTLELGDSALYLCASSLEGGETQYFGPGTRLLVL.

V is TRBV27 and J is TRBJ2-1; TRBD1 agrees at 9 bases. In germline, CDR1 is MNHEY, CDR2 SMNVEV (reference sequence). The CDR3 loop spans 13 amino acids. The J segment lost 6 bases and the V segment lost 4 bases, leaving 1 base of the junction unmatched. The CDR3 loop reads CASSWGQGNEQFF. CDR3 nucleotides: TGTGCCAGCAGTTGGGGACAGGGCAATGAGCAGTTCTTC.

Details on this clone: The junction and the germline gene differ at one end; a read error may be behind it. The genes are TRBV30 and TRBJ1-2, with 7 bases aligning to TRBD1. This CDR3 has 15 amino acids. Germline CDR1 and CDR2: GTSNPN and SVGIG (reference sequence). This chain's CDR3 is CTWSQPGGGGYGYTF. CDR3 bases: TGTACCTGGAGTCAACCAGGGGGTGGAGGGTATGGCTACACCTTC.

The V gene is TRBV27, the J gene TRBJ2-7; weak D call: TRBD1 (5 bases). The CDR3 is made up of 13 amino acids. V was trimmed by 6 bases and J by 2 bases, leaving 11 bases between them. Germline lookup yields CDR1 MNHEY and CDR2 SMNVEV (reference sequence). The CDR3 DNA is TGTGCCAGCAGCGCCGACAGAGCCTACGAGCAGTACTTC. Translated: CASSADRAYEQYF.

The chain couples TRBV19 to TRBJ2-7; 9 nucleotides agree with TRBD2. V trimming: 3 bases; J trimming: 3 bases; junction bases outside the gene matches: 6. The CDR3 length is 15 residues. Germline V gene lookup returns CDR1 LNHDA and CDR2 SQIVND (reference sequence). DNA for the CDR3: TGTGCCAGTAGTATTGCTAGCGGGGCTAGCTACGAGCAGTACTTC. This sequence encodes CASSIASGASYEQYF.

To note about this clone: Compared with germline, one end of the junction differs, possibly owing to a read error. The rearrangement uses TRBV11-2 and TRBJ2-5, with D maybe TRBD1 (6 bases). This CDR3 has 14 residues. In germline, CDR1 is SGHAT, CDR2 FQNNGV. CDR3 protein: CASSLPGVPEAQYF. CDR3 in DNA: TGTGCCAGCAGCCTCCCAGGGGTCCCAGAGGCCCAGTACTTC.

This chain joins TRBV7-6 and TRBJ1-1; no definite D call. The CDR3 contains 13 residues. Germline loops: CDR1 SGHVS, CDR2 FNYEAQ. Deletions cut 2 bases from V and 3 bases from J, with 7 bases between. CDR3 nucleotides: TGTGCCAGCAGCTTAAATATGTACACTGAAGCTTTCTTT. Amino acids: CASSLNMYTEAFF.

Remarks on this clone: One end of the junction fails to match germline, which may point to a read error. J is TRBJ2-6 and V is TRBV27; D perhaps matches TRBD2 (6 bases). Germline V CDR1 and CDR2: MNHEY, SMNVEV (reference sequence). The CDR3 runs 17 residues. CDR3 DNA: TGTGCCAGCAGAACCGGACTACCGCGCTCTGGGGCCAACGGCCTGACTTTC. Protein sequence: CASRTGLPRSGANGLTF.

The chain carries TRBV18 and TRBJ1-6; D is ambiguous. V lost 3 bases and J 6 bases, leaving 12 bases between the germline ends. The germline V gene encodes CDR1 KGHSH and CDR2 LQKENI. The CDR3 sequence is 15 residues long. CDR3 DNA sequence: TGTGCCAGCTCACCCGCCGGTGGTAGTAATTCACCCCTCCACTTT. The encoded protein is CASSPAGGSNSPLHF.

This clone was observed a single time. This CDR3 is CASRSTGAAYGYTF. CDR3 nucleotide sequence: TGTGCCAGCAGATCCACAGGGGCTGCCTATGGCTACACCTTC. V is TRBV6-6 and J is TRBJ1-2; 7 nucleotides match TRBD1. V dropped 6 bases and J dropped 4; count of bases not matched to a gene: 8. The CDR3 length is 14 residues. The germline V gene encodes CDR1 MNHNY and CDR2 SVGAGI (reference sequence).

The chain uses TRBV7-7 and TRBJ2-2; D is uncertain. Deletions cut 3 bases from V and 2 bases from J, with 4 bases between. The CDR3 totals 13 residues. CDR1 is SSHAT and CDR2 is FNYEAQ in the germline V gene (reference sequence). CDR3 DNA sequence: TGTGCCAGCAGCTTCGGTAACACCGGGGAGCTGTTTTTT. Translating it yields CASSFGNTGELFF.

This clone appeared once. The V and J genes are TRBV7-8 and TRBJ2-1; 11 positions match TRBD1. Germline trimming cut 5 bases from V and 3 bases from J; bases unmatched to any gene: 3. The CDR3 is 15 amino acids. Germline CDR1 is SGHVS and CDR2 is FQNEAQ. The CDR3 bases are TGTGCCAGCAGCGAGGGACAGGGGGTCTACAATGAGCAGTTCTTC. Translating gives CASSEGQGVYNEQFF.

V gene TRBV30 combines with J gene TRBJ1-5; possible D gene TRBD1, 6 bases. The CDR3 is 13 amino acids. Germline CDR1 and CDR2: GTSNPN and SVGIG (reference sequence). The CDR3 here is CAAETGGNQPQHF. CDR3 sequence (DNA): TGTGCTGCGGAGACAGGAGGCAATCAGCCCCAGCATTTT.

The chain couples TRBV5-4 to TRBJ2-5; 10 bases map to TRBD2. V was clipped by 0 bases and J by 4 bases; unmatched bases: 0. Germline lookup yields CDR1 SGHNT and CDR2 YYREEE (reference sequence). The CDR3 loop spans 14 amino acids. The DNA for the CDR3 is TGTGCCAGCAGCTTGGGGACTAGCGGAGAGACCCAGTACTTC. Its protein is CASSLGTSGETQYF.

This clone was seen a few times. This sequence joins TRBV6-5 and TRBJ2-7; no clear D gene. The CDR3 is 12 residues long. CDR1 and CDR2 from the germline V gene are MNHEY and SVGAGI. V gave up 5 bases and J gave up 7 bases, with 12 bases separating them. CDR3 loop: CASSPGGREQYF. The CDR3 DNA is TGTGCCAGCAGTCCCGGCGGAAGGGAGCAGTACTTC.

The genes are TRBV5-1 and TRBJ2-7; TRBD1 is a possible D gene (6 bases). The V gene's germline CDR1 is SGHRS and CDR2 YFSETQ. CDR3 length: 14 amino acids. Trimming removed 4 bases at V and 0 bases at J, with 11 bases between. CDR3 sequence (DNA): TGCGCCAGCAGCCACCTGGACAGCTCCTACGAGCAGTACTTC. Amino acids: CASSHLDSSYEQYF.

The sample holds a few counts of this clone. V is TRBV11-2 and J is TRBJ2-7; 8 bases are a match to TRBD1. With 5 bases clipped from V and 6 bases from J, the junction kept 18 bases outside the gene matches. Germline values: CDR1 SGHAT, CDR2 FQNNGV. The CDR3 runs to 17 residues. The CDR3 reads CASSQYKGQGGFREQYF. In nucleotides, the CDR3 is TGTGCCAGCAGCCAGTACAAAGGACAGGGAGGTTTTCGCGAGCAGTACTTC. Full variable domain (missing parts from reference TRBV11-2 and TRBJ2-7): EAGVAQSPRYKIIEKRQSVAFWCNPISGHATLYWYQQILGQGPKLLIQFQNNGVVDDSQLPKDRFSAERLKGVDSTLKIQPAKLEDSAVYLCASSQYKGQGGFREQYFGPGTRLTVT.

A few counts support this clone. The rearrangement uses TRBV28 and TRBJ1-6, with 10 bases fitting TRBD1. Germline CDR1 reads MDHEN; CDR2 reads SYDVKM. The CDR3 extends over 16 amino acids. V lost 7 bases to trimming and J lost 9 bases; unmatched junction nucleotides: 12. CDR3: CASTSLPGQGRSPLHF. CDR3 nucleotides: TGTGCCAGCACTTCCTTGCCGGGACAGGGGCGTTCACCCCTCCACTTT.

This clone has just one count. The chain recombines TRBV5-1 with TRBJ1-1; D unresolved. V lost 0 bases and J 4 bases, leaving 16 bases between the germline ends. The CDR3 is 16 amino acids. Germline-derived CDR1 and CDR2 are SGHRS and YFSETQ. The CDR3: CASSLAEGRARTEAFF. The CDR3 region has the DNA TGCGCCAGCAGCTTGGCCGAAGGGAGGGCTCGCACTGAAGCTTTCTTT.

This clone was found once. V and J are TRBV7-9 and TRBJ1-1; 8 nucleotides line up with TRBD1. The germline V gene has CDR1 SEHNR and CDR2 FQNEAQ (reference sequence). V was pared by 6 bases and J by 4 bases, with 10 bases of the junction left unmatched. The CDR3 is 15 residues long. CDR3 coding DNA: TGTGCCAGCAGGCCTGGACAGGGTGGGTTCACTGAAGCTTTCTTT. Its translation is CASRPGQGGFTEAFF.

V is TRBV7-2 and J is TRBJ2-3; D might be TRBD2 (5 bases). CDR1 is SGHTA and CDR2 is FQGNSA in the germline V gene. V lost 5 bases and J lost 2, with 20 bases in between. This CDR3 contains 17 residues. The CDR3 bases are TGTGCCAGCAGCCGGAGGCTTCGGACTTTTGACACAGATACGCAGTATTTT. The encoded protein is CASSRRLRTFDTDTQYF.

This sequence joins TRBV28 and TRBJ2-5, with 9 bases identical to TRBD2. The J call is uncertain, as TRBJ2-7 better fits the DNA end. This CDR3 contains 16 residues. The germline CDR1 and CDR2 sequences are MDHEN and SYDVKM. The CDR3 region has the DNA TGTGCCAGCAGTTCCCCCAGTGCGGGAGGGCCCTACGAGCAGTACTTC. Translation: CASSSPSAGGPYEQYF.